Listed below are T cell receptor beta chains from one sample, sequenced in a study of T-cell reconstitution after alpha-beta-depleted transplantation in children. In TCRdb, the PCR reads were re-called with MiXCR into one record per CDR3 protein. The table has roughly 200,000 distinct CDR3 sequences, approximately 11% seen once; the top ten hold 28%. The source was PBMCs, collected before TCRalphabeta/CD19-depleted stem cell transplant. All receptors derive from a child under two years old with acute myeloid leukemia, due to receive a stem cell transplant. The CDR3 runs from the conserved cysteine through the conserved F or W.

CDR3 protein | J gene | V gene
CSASELAGPYNEQFF | TRBJ2-1 | TRBV20-1
CASSLTQWGTTDTQYF | TRBJ2-3 | TRBV5-1
CASSSRTGVGTEAFF | TRBJ1-1 | TRBV5-1
CSVGTGDNHGYTF | TRBJ1-2 | TRBV29-1
CASSDPGLYGYEQYF | TRBJ2-7 | TRBV5-1
CATSRDLGREETQYF | TRBJ2-5 | TRBV15
CASSDLGNEKLFF | TRBJ1-4 | TRBV6-1
CASSPRLGHPGGYTF | TRBJ1-2 | TRBV3-1
CASRYLQGADTEAFF | TRBJ1-1 | TRBV12-3/TRBV12-4
CASSPSGTSGSTDTQYF | TRBJ2-3 | TRBV7-9
CSVNSNYGYTF | TRBJ1-2 | TRBV29-1
CASSFGLAGYQETQYF | TRBJ2-5 | TRBV5-1
CASSFRTGRTRGLFCEKLFF | TRBJ1-4 | TRBV11-1
CASSLERTNQPQHF | TRBJ1-5 | TRBV5-8
CSALSDRWNEQFF | TRBJ2-1 | TRBV20-1
CSVDGAALNTEAFF | TRBJ1-1 | TRBV29-1
CASSQDRHPNPGADTQYF | TRBJ2-3 | TRBV3-1
CASTPVPGQPQHF | TRBJ1-5 | TRBV12-3/TRBV12-4
CASSLDPAYNEQFF | TRBJ2-1 | TRBV5-1
CTRSLAQGLAGAYNEQFF | TRBJ2-1 | TRBV12-3/TRBV12-4
CASSQGEMGVEAFF | TRBJ1-1 | TRBV3-1
CASSFTAGGAGELFF | TRBJ2-2 | TRBV12-3/TRBV12-4
CSARASGNYEQYF | TRBJ2-7 | TRBV20-1
CASSLSTIIAGNGEQFF | TRBJ2-1 | TRBV27